These 6 T cell receptor beta chains were sequenced from one sample in a study of cytomegalovirus exposure and HLA in healthy donors. The PCR used 60 Vbeta and 13 Jbeta primers. The table came from immunoSEQ multiplex PCR; TCRdb's copy has only in-frame clones and leaves some out. The sample holds approximately 99,000 clones, around 85% seen once. Sequencing was done on a sample of PBMCs. These receptors were taken from a middle-aged man in good health and CMV-seropositive.

V usage is TRBV15 and J usage is TRBJ1-2, with D unclear. V lost 0 bases, J lost 7 bases, and 9 bases lay in between. The CDR3 extends over 13 amino acids. From germline, CDR1 is LNHNV and CDR2 YYDKDF (reference sequence). CDR3 protein: CATSRDTGTGYTF. CDR3 bases: TGTGCCACCAGCAGAGATACGGGAACTGGCTACACCTTC. Based on the CDR3 plus reference TRBV15 and TRBJ1-2, the full variable domain is DAMVIQNPRYQVTQFGKPVTLSCSQTLNHNVMYWYQQKSSQAPKLLFHYYDKDFNNEADTPDNFQSRRPNTSFCFLDIRSPGLGDTAMYLCATSRDTGTGYTFGSGTRLTVV.

CDR3: CASSHRRTSGSTDTQYF. The CDR3 region has the DNA TGTGCCAGCAGCCACCGAAGGACTAGCGGGAGCACAGATACGCAGTATTTT. This rearrangement joins TRBV28 to TRBJ2-3; 11 bases agree with TRBD2. This CDR3 has 17 amino acids. Trimming cost V 6 bases and J 0 bases; bases outside gene matches: 8. The germline gives CDR1 MDHEN, CDR2 SYDVKM.

The genes are TRBV10-2 and TRBJ1-1; no reliable D call. V was shortened by 2 bases and J by 0 bases, with 10 bases between the two germline ends. From germline, CDR1 is WSHSY and CDR2 SAAADI. CDR3 length equals 15 residues. CDR3: CASSEPGSMNTEAFF. The CDR3 DNA reads TGCGCCAGCAGTGAGCCGGGGTCGATGAACACTGAAGCTTTCTTT.

The V and J genes are TRBV29-1 and TRBJ2-1; no firm D call. The V and J ends lost 6 bases and 2 bases respectively, with 8 bases between them. CDR1 is SQVTM, CDR2 ANQGSEA, per germline. CDR3 length: 12 amino acids. The CDR3 reads CSVSFPYNEQFF. The CDR3 coding sequence is TGCAGCGTCTCTTTCCCCTACAATGAGCAGTTCTTC.

This chain links TRBV5-1 with TRBJ2-1; a weak D match, TRBD1 (5 bases). The V end was cut by 1 base, the J end by 13 bases, with 9 bases between. CDR1 and CDR2 from the germline V gene are SGHRS and YFSETQ. CDR3 size: 11 residues. The CDR3 DNA reads as TGCGCCAGCAGCTTGAGACAGACCCAGTTCTTC. This translates into CASSLRQTQFF.

This chain connects TRBV7-6 to TRBJ2-3, with TRBD1 as a possible D gene (5 bases). Germline V gene sequence: CDR1 SGHVS, CDR2 FNYEAQ. V was shortened by 2 bases and J by 0 bases, with 15 bases between the two germline ends. The CDR3 consists of 17 residues. The CDR3, as DNA: TGTGCCAGCAGCTTATTAGGGGCAATAGACAGCACAGATACGCAGTATTTT. Its protein is CASSLLGAIDSTDTQYF.